This T cell receptor (beta chain) is drawn from a study of blood T cells in healthy people across ages. Study findings and constraints: Comparison with aged donors showed that long-lived donors had more naive CD4+ cells and higher diversity. Diversity was estimated from one million T cells, and these estimates were considered underestimates. TCR beta diversity per million T cells fell roughly linearly with age.

The V gene's germline CDR1 is MNHEY and CDR2 SVGAGI. V was cut by 5 bases and J by 5 bases, with 15 bases left in between. The CDR3 is 14 amino acids. A second PCR, run for 7 to 11 cycles, used a sample-barcoded 5' primer plus a J-beta primer mix. Every cDNA molecule bore a tag from a template-switch adaptor containing 12 random nucleotides. TCRdb used MiXCR to reprocess the 5' RACE reads, holding one entry per CDR3 protein. The table includes some 1 million distinct CDR3 sequences, over 35% detected once. As concerns this clonotype: The antigen is undetermined.

The sequencing input was blood. The rearrangement links TRBV6-5 to TRBJ1-2, with TRBD1 as a possible D gene (6 bases). This TCR was recovered from a woman aged 60-75 years in good health. The chain's CDR3 is CASSPGTHHYGYTF. The CDR3 DNA follows: TGTGCCAGCAGTCCCGGGACACACCATTATGGCTACACCTTC.